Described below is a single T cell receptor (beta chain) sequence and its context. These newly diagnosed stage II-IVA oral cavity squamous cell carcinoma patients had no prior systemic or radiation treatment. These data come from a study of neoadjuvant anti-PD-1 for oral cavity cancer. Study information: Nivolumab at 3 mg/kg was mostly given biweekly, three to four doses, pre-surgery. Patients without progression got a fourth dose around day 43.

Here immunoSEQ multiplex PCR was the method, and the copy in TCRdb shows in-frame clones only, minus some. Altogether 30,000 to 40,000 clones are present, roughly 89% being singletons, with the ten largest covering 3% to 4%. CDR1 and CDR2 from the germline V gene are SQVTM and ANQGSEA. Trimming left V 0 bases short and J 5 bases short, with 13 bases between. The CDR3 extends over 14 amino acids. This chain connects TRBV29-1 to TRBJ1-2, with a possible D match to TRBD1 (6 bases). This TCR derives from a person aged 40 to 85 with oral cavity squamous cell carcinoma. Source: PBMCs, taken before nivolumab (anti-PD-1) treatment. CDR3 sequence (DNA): TGCAGCGTTGAAGATCTTCAGGGGCGGTATGGCTACACCTTC. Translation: CSVEDLQGRYGYTF.